A single sample is the source of the 27 T cell receptor beta chains below, sequenced in a study of tumor-infiltrating lymphocytes in primary liver carcinoma. Germline DNA was also extracted, with blood RNA taken from unsorted whole blood. A constant-region primer served to make TCR beta cDNA from around 500 ng total RNA. Generation of the TCR beta libraries relied on three nested multiplex PCR rounds using slightly modified ARM-PCR. A C-beta reverse primer was combined with TRBV1-TRBV30 forward primers in the first two PCR rounds, and each round had around 11 cycles. TCRdb fed the multiplex PCR reads into MiXCR, producing one record per CDR3 protein. The repertoire holds about 180,000 distinct CDR3 sequences, with approximately 60% as singletons. Sequenced: peripheral blood. All receptors come from a man aged 40-55 years with primary liver carcinoma and hepatitis B virus infection.

This clonotype was recorded at least ten times. The chain recombines TRBV11-3 with TRBJ2-7, with TRBD1 as a possible D gene (6 bases). Between the trimmed V and J ends, which lost 4 bases and 10 bases, there was a span of 29 bases. Germline V gene sequence: CDR1 SGHNT, CDR2 YENEEA. CDR3 length: 17 amino acids. CDR3 residues: CASSSFPRGTSSMKQYF. DNA of the CDR3: TGTGCCAGCAGCTCGTTTCCACGTGGGACATCCTCCATGAAACAGTACTTC.

This clonotype was found many times. V gene TRBV29-1 combines with J gene TRBJ2-3; TRBD2 matches at 11 bases. V dropped 0 bases and J dropped 5; count of bases not matched to a gene: 7. Germline lookup yields CDR1 SQVTM and CDR2 ANQGSEA. This CDR3 contains 16 residues. The CDR3 coding sequence is TGCAGCGTTGAAGATCGACTAGCGGGAAAAGAAGATACGCAGTATTTT. As protein: CSVEDRLAGKEDTQYF.

The CDR3 spells CAIRPTEGAPLHF. The CDR3 DNA sequence: TGTGCCATCAGGCCGACAGAAGGTGCACCCCTCCACTTT. The V call is TRBV10-3, the J call TRBJ1-6, with D possibly being TRBD1 (5 bases). Germline CDR1 reads ENHRY; CDR2 reads SYGVKD. Trimming removed 6 bases from V and 11 bases from J, with 14 bases in between. CDR3 length: 13 amino acids.

The rearrangement links TRBV10-3 to TRBJ1-1; D gene uncertain. There are 12 residues in the CDR3. V shed 8 bases and J shed 3 bases, with 10 bases lying between them. Germline CDR1 is ENHRY and CDR2 is SYGVKD. CDR3 in DNA: TGTGCCATCGGTGGGCGGGACACTGAAGCTTTCTTT. Residues: CAIGGRDTEAFF.

The chain combines TRBV4-1 with TRBJ2-7; D unclear. Germline V gives CDR1 MGHRA, CDR2 YSYEKL. Trimming shortened V by 4 bases and J by 6 bases, and 19 bases separated the two germline ends. The CDR3 totals 15 residues. CDR3 sequence (DNA): TGCGCCAGCAGCCGGGATTTAGTATCCACATCCGAGCAGTACTTC. This sequence encodes CASSRDLVSTSEQYF.

This clonotype was picked up many times. The V call is TRBV11-3, the J call TRBJ2-2; D unresolved. Germline lookup yields CDR1 SGHNT and CDR2 YENEEA. The length of the CDR3 is 15 residues. V shed 4 bases and J shed 5 bases, with 14 bases lying between them. The CDR3 DNA reads TGTGCCAGCAGCTCCGGGTCAGCAGGTACCGGGGAGCTGTTTTTT. It is translated as CASSSGSAGTGELFF.

In the case of this clonotype: The junction and the germline gene differ at one end; a read error may be behind it. The chain couples TRBV6-5 to TRBJ2-1; D gene ambiguous. CDR1 and CDR2 from the germline V gene are MNHEY and SVGAGI. The CDR3 loop spans 15 amino acids. The CDR3 spells CASSYASNSYNEQSF. The CDR3 DNA follows: TGTGCCAGCAGTTACGCCTCCAACTCCTACAATGAGCAGTCCTTC.

J is TRBJ2-2 and V is TRBV11-2; D remains unclear. This CDR3 contains 14 residues. The germline V and J ends were trimmed by 6 bases and 1 base, with 9 bases remaining between them. In germline, CDR1 is SGHAT, CDR2 FQNNGV. The CDR3 sequence is CASRSTENTGELFF. CDR3 DNA: TGTGCCAGCAGGTCGACCGAGAACACCGGGGAGCTGTTTTTT.

Comments on this clonotype: The junction departs from germline at one end; a sequencing error may be responsible. The chain couples TRBV6-5 to TRBJ2-3; D ambiguous. The V gene's germline CDR1 is MNHEY and CDR2 SVGAGI. The CDR3 extends over 12 amino acids. CDR3 sequence reads: CTSTPVTDTQYF. DNA for the CDR3: TGTACCAGCACCCCTGTCACAGATACGCAGTATTTT.

This rearrangement joins TRBV7-9 to TRBJ2-3, with 10 bases lining up with TRBD1. The CDR3 spans 16 residues. Germline V gene data show CDR1 as SEHNR and CDR2 as FQNEAQ (reference sequence). Unmatched junction bases numbered 9, after V lost 4 bases and J lost 5 bases. CDR3 region: CASSSRDRGYLDTQYF. CDR3 DNA: TGTGCCAGCAGCTCCCGGGACAGGGGATACTTAGATACGCAGTATTTT.

The table lists this clonotype with a count of one. Mismatch with germline at one junction end may stem from a read error. This chain uses TRBV4-2 with TRBJ2-2; D uncertain. This CDR3 is 16 amino acids long. CDR1 and CDR2 from the germline V gene are LGHNA and YNFKEQ. This CDR3 reads CPSSQEFSVTAGELFF. CDR3 DNA: TGTCCCAGCAGCCAAGAGTTCAGCGTGACGGCCGGGGAGCTGTTTTTT.

V and J are TRBV6-4 and TRBJ1-1; D unresolved. The CDR3 is 15 residues long. In germline, CDR1 is MRHNA, CDR2 SNTAGT. V lost 10 bases, J lost 6 bases, and 24 bases lay in between. CDR3 protein: CATNRVGPRTAEAFF. DNA for the CDR3: TGTGCCACCAACCGTGTGGGCCCCAGAACTGCTGAAGCTTTCTTT.

V usage is TRBV6-1 and J usage is TRBJ2-3; D not certain. Germline CDR1 MNHNS, CDR2 SASEGT. Trimming left V 11 bases short and J 0 bases short, with 27 bases between. This CDR3 spans 18 amino acids. The CDR3 DNA reads as TGTGCCGGCGGTGAACCAGCTAACGGGCCGTATAGCACAGATACGCAGTATTTT. Protein sequence: CAGGEPANGPYSTDTQYF.

This clonotype was seen only once. The chain couples TRBV6-6 to TRBJ2-7; 9 nucleotides agree with TRBD1. CDR1 MNHNY and CDR2 SVGAGI come from the germline V gene (reference sequence). The V and J ends lost 6 bases and 3 bases, in that order; junction bases with no gene match: 3. CDR3 length: 13 amino acids. The CDR3: CASSDRGFYEQYF. As DNA, the CDR3 is TGTGCCAGCAGCGACAGGGGGTTCTACGAGCAGTACTTC.

Comments on this clonotype: Germline is not matched at one junction end, which may reflect a read error. This chain joins TRBV11-1 and TRBJ2-1; 12 nucleotides line up with TRBD2. This CDR3 is 17 amino acids long. Per germline, CDR1 SGHAT and CDR2 FQDESV (reference sequence). This chain's CDR3 is CVSSLRLAGEDDNEQFF. In DNA, the CDR3 is TGTGTCAGCAGCCTGCGACTAGCGGGAGAAGATGACAATGAGCAGTTCTTC.

This chain uses TRBV10-3 with TRBJ2-1, with D perhaps matching TRBD1 (6 bases). Germline CDR1 ENHRY, CDR2 SYGVKD. The CDR3 sequence is 15 residues long. V lost 6 bases and J lost 8, with 20 bases in between. The CDR3 region has the DNA TGTGCCATCAGGCCTAGGGGGAGAGGCGACGATGAGCAGTTCTTC. It encodes CAIRPRGRGDDEQFF.

On this clonotype itself: Because it lacks the conserved phenylalanine or tryptophan at the end, this CDR3 is likely a read error. The DNA is left out, because the CDR3 cannot be placed on it with certainty; the CDR3 is given as TCRdb lists it. J is TRBJ2-5 and V is TRBV29-1; the D segment call TRBD1 is taken from the table without a DNA check. Germline values: CDR1 SQVTM, CDR2 ANQGSEA. Both ends counted, the CDR3 spans 13 residues. The CDR3 is CSGSRGGEETKYL.

The CDR3 region is CASSLFGGDTGELFF. The CDR3 bases are TGTGCCAGCAGTTTGTTCGGGGGGGACACCGGGGAGCTGTTTTTT. The chain has TRBV12-3 or TRBV12-4 and TRBJ2-2; 8 nucleotides align to TRBD2. This CDR3 spans 15 amino acids. The junction had 3 bases not matched to a gene; V was cut back by 3 bases and J by 3 bases.

The CDR3 region has the DNA TGTGCCTGGAGTCCGGAGGCTGGAAACACCATATATTTT. Protein product: CAWSPEAGNTIYF. The genes are TRBV30 and TRBJ1-3; D ambiguous. CDR3 length equals 13 residues. V was shortened by 2 bases and J by 2 bases, with 7 bases between the two germline ends. Germline assignment: CDR1 GTSNPN and CDR2 SVGIG (reference sequence).

The chain uses TRBV6-5 and TRBJ1-6; D is undetermined. Trimming stripped 2 bases from V and 10 bases from J, with 15 bases between. The germline gives CDR1 MNHEY, CDR2 SVGAGI. This CDR3 contains 15 residues. The CDR3 DNA sequence: TGTGCCAGCAGTTACGGGCGGAGGATAGGCTCACCCCTCCACTTT. Its protein is CASSYGRRIGSPLHF.

Regarding this clonotype: Just one base apart from a much larger clone, this may be a read error. Written as DNA, the CDR3 is TGTGCCAGCAGCTTAGATGGGGGTGGCTACACCTTC. It codes for CASSLDGGGYTF. The chain is built from TRBV11-2 and TRBJ1-2; D perhaps matches TRBD1 (5 bases). CDR1 SGHAT and CDR2 FQNNGV come from the germline V gene. The CDR3 is 12 amino acids. Deletions cut 0 bases from V and 7 bases from J, with 6 bases between.

With respect to this clonotype: At one end, the junction sequence differs from germline, possibly due to a read error. The chain uses TRBV10-3 and TRBJ2-6; D perhaps matches TRBD1 (6 bases). Germline lookup yields CDR1 ENHRY and CDR2 SYGVKD. CDR3 length equals 17 residues. DNA of the CDR3: TGTGCCATCAGTGAGTTTGACAGGAGCTCTGGGTCCAACGTCCTGACTTTC. The encoded protein is CAISEFDRSSGSNVLTF.

The rearrangement joins TRBV10-3 to TRBJ2-1; D might be TRBD2 (6 bases). Germline V gene lookup returns CDR1 ENHRY and CDR2 SYGVKD. With 11 bases removed from V and 4 bases from J, the gap between germline ends came to 12 bases. The CDR3 is 12 amino acids. CDR3 residues: CAVRRGYNEQFF. CDR3 DNA sequence: TGTGCCGTCCGGAGGGGATACAATGAGCAGTTCTTC.

This clonotype was seen many times. The chain links TRBV11-2 to TRBJ2-7; the match to TRBD2 covers 11 bases. V lost 1 base, J lost 7 bases, and 9 bases stayed unmatched. Germline CDR1 reads SGHAT; CDR2 reads FQNNGV. The CDR3 runs to 16 residues. Here the CDR3 DNA reads TGTGCCAGCAGCTTAGGATTAGCGGGAGGGCCAGAGGAGCAGTACTTC. Residues: CASSLGLAGGPEEQYF.

In the case of this clonotype: Since the CDR3 does not end with the conserved phenylalanine or tryptophan, this likely comes from a read error. It is unclear where the CDR3 begins or ends on the DNA, so no DNA is shown, and the CDR3 is as TCRdb lists it. V and J are TRBV5-5 and TRBJ2-7. Germline lookup yields CDR1 SGHKS and CDR2 YYEKEE (reference sequence). Both ends counted, the CDR3 spans 14 residues. The CDR3 is CASSLGLGNHEKYL.

This clonotype was seen repeatedly, ten times or more. The V and J genes are TRBV6-6 and TRBJ2-3, with D maybe TRBD1 (5 bases). This CDR3 contains 12 residues. Per germline, CDR1 MNHNY and CDR2 SVGAGI (reference sequence). Deletions cut 8 bases from V and 2 bases from J, with 8 bases between. CDR3 protein: CASGANTDTQYF. Here the CDR3 DNA reads TGTGCCAGCGGGGCGAACACAGATACGCAGTATTTT.

As regards this clonotype: This may stem from a read error, because a much larger clone lies one nucleotide away. The V gene is TRBV10-3, the J gene TRBJ1-4; D is uncertain. Germline assignment: CDR1 ENHRY and CDR2 SYGVKD. The CDR3 has 12 amino acids. This CDR3 is CAIGEDREKLFF. In DNA form, the CDR3 reads TGTGCCATCGGTGAGGACCGTGAAAAACTGTTTTTT.